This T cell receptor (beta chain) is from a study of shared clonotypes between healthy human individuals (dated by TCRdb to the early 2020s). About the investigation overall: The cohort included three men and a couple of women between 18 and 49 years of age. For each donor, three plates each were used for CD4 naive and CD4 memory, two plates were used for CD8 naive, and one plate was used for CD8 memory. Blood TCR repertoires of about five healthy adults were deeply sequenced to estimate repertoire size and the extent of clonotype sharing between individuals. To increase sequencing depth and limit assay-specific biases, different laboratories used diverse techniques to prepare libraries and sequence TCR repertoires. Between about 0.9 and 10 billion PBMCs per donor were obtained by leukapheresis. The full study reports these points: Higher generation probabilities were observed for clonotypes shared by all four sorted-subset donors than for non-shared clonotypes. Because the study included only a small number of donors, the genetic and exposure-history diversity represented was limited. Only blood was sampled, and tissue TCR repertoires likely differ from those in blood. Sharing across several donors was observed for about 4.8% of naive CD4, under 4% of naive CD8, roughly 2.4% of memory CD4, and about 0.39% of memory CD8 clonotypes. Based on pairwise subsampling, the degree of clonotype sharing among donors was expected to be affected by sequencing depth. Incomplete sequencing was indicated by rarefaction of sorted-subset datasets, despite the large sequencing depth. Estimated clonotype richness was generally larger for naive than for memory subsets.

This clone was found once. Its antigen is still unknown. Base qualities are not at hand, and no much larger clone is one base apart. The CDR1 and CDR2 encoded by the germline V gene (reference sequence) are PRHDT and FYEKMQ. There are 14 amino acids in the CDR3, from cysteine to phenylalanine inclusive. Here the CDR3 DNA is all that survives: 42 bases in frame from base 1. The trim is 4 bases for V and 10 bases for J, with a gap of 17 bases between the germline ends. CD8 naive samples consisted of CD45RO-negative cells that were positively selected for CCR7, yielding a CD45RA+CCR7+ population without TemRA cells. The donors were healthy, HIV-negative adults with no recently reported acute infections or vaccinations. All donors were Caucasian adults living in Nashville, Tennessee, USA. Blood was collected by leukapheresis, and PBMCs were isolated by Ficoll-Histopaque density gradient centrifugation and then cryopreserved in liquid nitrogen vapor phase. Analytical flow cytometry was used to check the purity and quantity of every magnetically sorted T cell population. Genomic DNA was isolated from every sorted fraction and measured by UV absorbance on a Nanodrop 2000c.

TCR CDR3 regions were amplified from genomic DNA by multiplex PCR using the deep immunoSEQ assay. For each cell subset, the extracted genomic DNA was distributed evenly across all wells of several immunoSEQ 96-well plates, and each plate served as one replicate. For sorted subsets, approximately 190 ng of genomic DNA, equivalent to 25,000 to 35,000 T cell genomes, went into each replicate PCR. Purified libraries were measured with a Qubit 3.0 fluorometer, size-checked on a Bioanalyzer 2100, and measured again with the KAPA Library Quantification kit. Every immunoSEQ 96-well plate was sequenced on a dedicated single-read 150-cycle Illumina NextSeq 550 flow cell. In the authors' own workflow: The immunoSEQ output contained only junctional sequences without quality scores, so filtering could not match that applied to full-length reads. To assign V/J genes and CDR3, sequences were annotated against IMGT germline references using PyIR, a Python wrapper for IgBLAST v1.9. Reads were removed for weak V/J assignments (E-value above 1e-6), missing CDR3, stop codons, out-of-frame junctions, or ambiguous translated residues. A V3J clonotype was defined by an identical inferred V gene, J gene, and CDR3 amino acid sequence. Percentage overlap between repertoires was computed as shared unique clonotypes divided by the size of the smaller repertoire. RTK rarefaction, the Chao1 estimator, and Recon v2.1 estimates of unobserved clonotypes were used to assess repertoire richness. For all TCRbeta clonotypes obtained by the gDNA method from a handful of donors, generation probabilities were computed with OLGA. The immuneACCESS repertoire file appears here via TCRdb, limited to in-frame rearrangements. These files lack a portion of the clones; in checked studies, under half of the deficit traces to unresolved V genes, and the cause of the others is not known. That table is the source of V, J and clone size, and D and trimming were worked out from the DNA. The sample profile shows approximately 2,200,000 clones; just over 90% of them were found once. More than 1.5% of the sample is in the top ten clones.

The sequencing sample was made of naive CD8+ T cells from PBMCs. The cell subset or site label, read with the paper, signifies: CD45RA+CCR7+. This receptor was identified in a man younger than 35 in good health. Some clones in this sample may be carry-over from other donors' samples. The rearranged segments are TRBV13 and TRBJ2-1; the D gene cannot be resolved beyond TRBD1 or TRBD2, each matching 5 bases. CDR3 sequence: CASSYPSGRGEQFF. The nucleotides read TGTGCCAGCAGCTATCCCTCAGGGAGAGGCGAGCAGTTCTTC.